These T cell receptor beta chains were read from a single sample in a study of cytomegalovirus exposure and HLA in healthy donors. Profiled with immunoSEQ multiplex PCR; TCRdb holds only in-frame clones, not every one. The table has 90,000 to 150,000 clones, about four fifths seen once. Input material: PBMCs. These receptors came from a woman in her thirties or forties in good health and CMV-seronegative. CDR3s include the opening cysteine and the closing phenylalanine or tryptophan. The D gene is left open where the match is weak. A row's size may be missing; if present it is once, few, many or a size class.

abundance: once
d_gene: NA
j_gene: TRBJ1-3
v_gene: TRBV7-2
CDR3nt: TGTGCCAGCAGCTTCCTCAGGGTGTCTGGAAACACCATATATTTT
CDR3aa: CASSFLRVSGNTIYF

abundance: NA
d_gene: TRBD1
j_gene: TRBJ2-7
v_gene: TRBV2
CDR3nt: TGTGCCAGCAAGGGACAGGGGGCCTCCTACGAGCAGTACTTC
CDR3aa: CASKGQGASYEQYF

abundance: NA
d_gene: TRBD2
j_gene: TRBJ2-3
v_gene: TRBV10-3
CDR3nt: TGTGCCATCATGGGAGCGGGGGGGCCAGATACGCAGTATTTT
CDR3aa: CAIMGAGGPDTQYF

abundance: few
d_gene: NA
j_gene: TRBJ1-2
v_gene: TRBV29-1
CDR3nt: TGCAGCGTTGAAGACGGAGGGAGCAACTATGGCTACACCTTC
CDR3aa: CSVEDGGSNYGYTF

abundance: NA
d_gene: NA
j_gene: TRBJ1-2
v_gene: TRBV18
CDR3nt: TGTGCCAGCTCACCACAGGGACTGCTTAATAACTATGGCTACACCTTC
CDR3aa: CASSPQGLLNNYGYTF

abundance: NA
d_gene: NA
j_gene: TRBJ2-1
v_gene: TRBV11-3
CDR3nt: TGTGCCAGCAGCCCACCCGGGGGCAATGAGCAGTTCTTC
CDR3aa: CASSPPGGNEQFF

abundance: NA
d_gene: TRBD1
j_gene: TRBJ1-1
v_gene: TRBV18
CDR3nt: TGTGCCAGCTCGGCTCTTGACAGGGTCGGAGACACTGAAGCTTTCTTT
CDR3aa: CASSALDRVGDTEAFF

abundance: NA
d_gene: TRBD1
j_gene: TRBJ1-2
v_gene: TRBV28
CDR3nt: TGTGCCAGCAGTTTAGGAGGACAGGGGGCGCTCTACTATGGCTACACCTTC
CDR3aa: CASSLGGQGALYYGYTF

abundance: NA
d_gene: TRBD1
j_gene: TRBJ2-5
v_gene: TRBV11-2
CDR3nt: TGTGCCAGCAGCTTAGGGGACAGAGAGACCCAGTACTTC
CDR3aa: CASSLGDRETQYF

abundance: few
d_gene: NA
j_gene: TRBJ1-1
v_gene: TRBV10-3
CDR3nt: TGTGCCGCAAAACAGCAGATGAACACTGAAGCTTTCTTT
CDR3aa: CAAKQQMNTEAFF

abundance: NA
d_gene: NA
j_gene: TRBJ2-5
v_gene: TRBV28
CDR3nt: TGTGCCAGCAGTTCTACTGGTGCAGGGCTGGAGACCCAGTACTTC
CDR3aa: CASSSTGAGLETQYF

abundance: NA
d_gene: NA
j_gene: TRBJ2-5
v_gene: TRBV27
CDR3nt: TGTGCCAGCAGTTTATCCTGGGACAACCAAGAGACCCAGTACTTC
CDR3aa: CASSLSWDNQETQYF

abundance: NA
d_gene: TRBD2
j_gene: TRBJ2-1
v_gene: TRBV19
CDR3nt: TGTGCCAGTAGTGAGACTAGCGGGACAACCTACAATGAGCAGTTCTTC
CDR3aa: CASSETSGTTYNEQFF

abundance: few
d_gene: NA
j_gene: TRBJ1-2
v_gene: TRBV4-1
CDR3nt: TGCGCCAGCAGCCAAGATAAAGGGAGTGGCTACACCTTC
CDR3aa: CASSQDKGSGYTF

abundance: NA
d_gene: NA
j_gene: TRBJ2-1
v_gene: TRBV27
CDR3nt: TGTGCCAGCAGTTATGGCCAGTCCTACAATGAGCAGTTCTTC
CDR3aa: CASSYGQSYNEQFF

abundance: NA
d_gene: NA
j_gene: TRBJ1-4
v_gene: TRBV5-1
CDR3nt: TGCGCCAGCAGCTTGGCTGGGAGCCTATTCGGCGAAAAACTGTTTTTT
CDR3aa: CASSLAGSLFGEKLFF

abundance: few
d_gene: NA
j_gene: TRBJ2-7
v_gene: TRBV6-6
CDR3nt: TGTGCCAGCAGTTACTCGACCTCGGACTACATTTACGAGCAGTACTTC
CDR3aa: CASSYSTSDYIYEQYF

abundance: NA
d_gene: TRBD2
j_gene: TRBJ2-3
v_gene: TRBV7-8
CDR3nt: TGTGCCAGCAGCCCTCGGACTAGCGGGATGATTGGGGATACGCAGTATTTT
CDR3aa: CASSPRTSGMIGDTQYF

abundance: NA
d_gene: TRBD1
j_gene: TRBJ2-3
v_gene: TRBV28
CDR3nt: TGTGCCAGCAGCGTAGGGGGCTGGAAAGATACGCAGTATTTT
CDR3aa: CASSVGGWKDTQYF

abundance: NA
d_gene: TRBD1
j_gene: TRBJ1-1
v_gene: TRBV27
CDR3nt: TGTGCCAGCAGTTTCGGGGACAGACTGAACACTGAAGCTTTCTTT
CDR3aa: CASSFGDRLNTEAFF

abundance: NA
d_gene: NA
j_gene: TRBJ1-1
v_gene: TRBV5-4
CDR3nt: TGTGCCAGCAGACCTGCGGGGGCGGACGACACTGAAGCTTTCTTT
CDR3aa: CASRPAGADDTEAFF

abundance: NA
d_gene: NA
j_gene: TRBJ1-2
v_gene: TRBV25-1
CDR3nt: TGTGCCAGCAGTGAATCCTGGCAGAACTATGGCTACACCTTC
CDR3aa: CASSESWQNYGYTF

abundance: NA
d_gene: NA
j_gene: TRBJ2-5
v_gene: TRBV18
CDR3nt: TGTGCCAGCTCTCGACAGAACCAAGAGACCCAGTACTTC
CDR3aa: CASSRQNQETQYF

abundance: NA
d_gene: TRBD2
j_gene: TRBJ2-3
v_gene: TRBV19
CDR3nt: TGTGCCAGTAGATGGGGTAGCGGGGTTGGCACAGATACGCAGTATTTT
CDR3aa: CASRWGSGVGTDTQYF

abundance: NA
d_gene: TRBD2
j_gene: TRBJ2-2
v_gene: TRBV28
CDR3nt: TGTGCCAGCAGCCCCTCGACTAGCGGAGGAGTGGCCGGGGAGCTGTTTTTT
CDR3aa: CASSPSTSGGVAGELFF

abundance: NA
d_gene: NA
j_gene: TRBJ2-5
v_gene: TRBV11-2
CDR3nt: TGTGCCAGCAGCTTAGATTGGGCTAGCGTGGAGACCCAGTACTTC
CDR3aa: CASSLDWASVETQYF

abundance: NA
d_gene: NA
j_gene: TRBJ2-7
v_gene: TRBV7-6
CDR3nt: TGTGCCAGCTCTCAAGGGGGGGGTTTCTCCTACGAGCAGTACTTC
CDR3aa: CASSQGGGFSYEQYF

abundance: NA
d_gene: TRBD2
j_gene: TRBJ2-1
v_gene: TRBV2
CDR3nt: TGTGCCAGATCATCAGCGGGAGCATCCTACAATGAGCAGTTCTTC
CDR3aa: CARSSAGASYNEQFF

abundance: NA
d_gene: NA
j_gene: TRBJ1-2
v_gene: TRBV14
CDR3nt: TGTGCCAGCAGCCAAGAAGGCCAGGGGTTTAGGTATGGCTACACCTTC
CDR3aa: CASSQEGQGFRYGYTF

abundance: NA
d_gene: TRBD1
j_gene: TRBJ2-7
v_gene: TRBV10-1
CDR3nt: TGCGCCAGCAGTGAGGGACAGGGGGCTCGCGAGCAGTACTTC
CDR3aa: CASSEGQGAREQYF